This entry lists 11 T cell receptor beta chains sequenced from one sample in a study of beta chain features in type 1 diabetes listed by TCRdb under 2018. Results the study describes overall, beyond this receptor: In all four CD4+ subsets, TCRB CDR3 length was moderately but significantly shorter in type 1 diabetes patients.

These TCRs' antigens remain unknown. The receptor library was made with the immunoSEQ multiplex PCR assay. The entire amount of isolated RNA was reverse transcribed using the High Capacity cDNA Reverse Transcription Kit, so the sequenced TCRB transcripts were expressed ones. TCRdb retrieved this table from immuneACCESS and kept in-frame rearrangements only. Not all clones are present; in checked studies, unresolved V genes account for under half, and no reason is known for the remainder. The sample table lists about 190,000 clones, around 7.8% of them with a count of one. The biggest ten clones account for roughly 0.97% of the sample. What was sequenced was central memory CD4+ T cells from blood. These receptors were taken from a woman aged 40 to 55 with type 1 diabetes.

The CDR3 bases are TGTGCCAGCAGCCCCCTCAGGGGGCGGGCTTTCTTT. Translated, it gives CASSPLRGRAFF. V usage is TRBV9 and J usage is TRBJ1-1; TRBD1 matches 8 bases. CDR1 is SGDLS, CDR2 YYNGEE, per germline. V was clipped by 4 bases and J by 11 bases; unmatched bases: 7. CDR3 length: 12 amino acids.

CDR3 sequence reads: CASSEGTGGIGRDEKLFF. The CDR3 DNA reads as TGTGCCAGCAGTGAAGGAACAGGGGGCATTGGAAGGGATGAAAAACTGTTTTTT. The rearrangement joins TRBV2 to TRBJ1-4, with TRBD1 matching over 9 bases. J gave up 6 bases and V 1 base, and 12 bases lay outside the gene matches. CDR1 SNHLY and CDR2 FYNNEI come from the germline V gene. The CDR3 has 18 residues.

This chain links TRBV5-4 with TRBJ2-3; 8 bases map to TRBD2. Germline V gene sequence: CDR1 SGHNT, CDR2 YYREEE (reference sequence). The CDR3 has 16 residues. V dropped 2 bases and J dropped 4; count of bases not matched to a gene: 9. In DNA, the CDR3 is TGTGCCAGCAGCTTTTTTGCGGGGGGAAGGGCAGATACGCAGTATTTT. It specifies CASSFFAGGRADTQYF.

Ten or more counts support this clone. This chain links TRBV4-3 with TRBJ2-1; no firm D call. The CDR3 covers 13 residues. With 3 bases removed from V and 8 bases from J, the gap between germline ends came to 11 bases. From germline, CDR1 is LGHNA and CDR2 YSLEER. CDR3 bases: TGCGCCAGCAGCCACGTACTCGAGGATGAGCAGTTCTTC. Protein sequence: CASSHVLEDEQFF.

This clone was seen a few times. J is TRBJ2-5 and V is TRBV28; 9 bases align to TRBD1. The tail of the sequence fits TRBJ2-7 better, so the J call may be wrong. The CDR3 totals 12 residues. The germline V gene encodes CDR1 MDHEN and CDR2 SYDVKM. The CDR3 nucleotides are TGTGCCAGCACCGGACAGGGGTACGAGCAGTACTTC. The encoded protein is CASTGQGYEQYF.

There are a few counts of this clone. The rearrangement uses TRBV5-4 and TRBJ2-7, with a tentative D call TRBD1 (6 bases). V dropped 3 bases and J dropped 6 bases, with 16 bases sitting between them. Germline assignment: CDR1 SGHNT and CDR2 YYREEE (reference sequence). The CDR3 is 14 residues long. The CDR3, as DNA: TGTGCCAGCAGCTCGCAGGGGAGTGCGGGCGAGCAGTACTTC. It encodes CASSSQGSAGEQYF.

Only a few counts were recorded for this clone. This chain uses TRBV6-6 with TRBJ1-2; D unresolved. The germline V and J ends were trimmed by 5 bases and 3 bases, with 16 bases remaining between them. CDR1 and CDR2 (germline): MNHNY, SVGAGI (reference sequence). The CDR3 runs to 15 residues. Here the CDR3 DNA reads TGTGCCAGCAGTCATCATGACACCTCTGACTATGGCTACACCTTC. Translating gives CASSHHDTSDYGYTF.

The chain has TRBV5-1 and TRBJ1-4, with unresolved D. V lost 4 bases to trimming and J lost 8 bases, with 18 bases between them. The CDR3 is made up of 15 amino acids. The V gene's germline CDR1 is SGHRS and CDR2 YFSETQ. This CDR3 is CASSPSGGLGEKLFF. The DNA for the CDR3 is TGCGCCAGCAGCCCGTCCGGAGGGCTAGGCGAAAAACTGTTTTTT. The complete variable domain, with remaining parts taken from reference TRBV5-1 and TRBJ1-4, reads KAGVTQTPRYLIKTRGQQVTLSCSPISGHRSVSWYQQTPGQGLQFLFEYFSETQRNKGNFPGRFSGRQFSNSRSEMNVSTLELGDSALYLCASSPSGGLGEKLFFGSGTQLSVL.

This clone was counted at least ten times. The chain couples TRBV25-1 to TRBJ2-7; TRBD1 is a possible D gene (5 bases). The CDR3 is made up of 12 amino acids. V was trimmed by 1 base and J by 4 bases, leaving 5 bases between them. Germline CDR1 MGHDK, CDR2 SYGVNS. CDR3 in amino acids: CASSESGYEQYF. The CDR3, as DNA: TGTGCCAGCAGTGAATCAGGGTACGAGCAGTACTTC.

This clone was seen only a few times. CDR3 amino acids: CASSSTASSYEQYF. CDR3 coding DNA: TGTGCCAGCTCCTCGACAGCGAGCTCCTACGAGCAGTACTTC. The chain employs TRBV18 and TRBJ2-7; D is possibly TRBD1 (5 bases). Germline V gene data show CDR1 as KGHSH and CDR2 as LQKENI. The CDR3 consists of 14 residues. The V end lost 6 bases, the J end lost 0 bases, and 12 bases lay between the germline ends.

J is TRBJ2-1 and V is TRBV18, with D possibly matching TRBD2 (5 bases). V was clipped by 2 bases and J by 0 bases, with 11 bases between them. The CDR3 runs to 16 residues. Germline V gene sequence: CDR1 KGHSH, CDR2 LQKENI. CDR3 region: CASSPEDLSSYNEQFF. The CDR3 region has the DNA TGTGCCAGCTCACCAGAGGACTTAAGCTCCTACAATGAGCAGTTCTTC.